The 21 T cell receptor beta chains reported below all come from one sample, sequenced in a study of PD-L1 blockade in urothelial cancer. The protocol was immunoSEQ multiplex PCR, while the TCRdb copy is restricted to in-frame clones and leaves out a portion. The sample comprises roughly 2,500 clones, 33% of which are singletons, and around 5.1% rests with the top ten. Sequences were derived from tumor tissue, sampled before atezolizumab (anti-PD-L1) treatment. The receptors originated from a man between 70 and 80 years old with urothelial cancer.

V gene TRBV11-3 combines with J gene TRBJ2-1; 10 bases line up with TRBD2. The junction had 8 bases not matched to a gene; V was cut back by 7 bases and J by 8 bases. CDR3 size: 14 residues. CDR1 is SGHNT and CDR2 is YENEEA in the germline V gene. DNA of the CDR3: TGTGCCAGCAAAAGCGGGGGGGCCTTCGATGAGCAGTTCTTC. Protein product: CASKSGGAFDEQFF.

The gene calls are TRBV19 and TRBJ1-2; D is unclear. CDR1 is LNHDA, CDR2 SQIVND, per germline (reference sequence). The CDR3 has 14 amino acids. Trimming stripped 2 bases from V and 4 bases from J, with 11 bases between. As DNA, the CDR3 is TGTGCCAGTAGTATATGGGCAAGCCCCTATGGCTACACCTTC. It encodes CASSIWASPYGYTF.

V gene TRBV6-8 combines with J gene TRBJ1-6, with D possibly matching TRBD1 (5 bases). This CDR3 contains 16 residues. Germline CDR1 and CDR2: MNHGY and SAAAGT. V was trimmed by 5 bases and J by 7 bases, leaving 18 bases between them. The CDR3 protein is CASSAGWGGSNSPLHF. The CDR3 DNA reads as TGTGCCAGCAGTGCCGGTTGGGGGGGGTCAAATTCACCCCTCCACTTT.

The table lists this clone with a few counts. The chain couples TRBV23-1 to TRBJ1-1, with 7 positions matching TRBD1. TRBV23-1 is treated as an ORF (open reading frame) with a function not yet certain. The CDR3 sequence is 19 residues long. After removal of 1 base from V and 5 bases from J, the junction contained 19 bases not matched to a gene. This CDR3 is CASSQYWGSVEQGRTEAFF. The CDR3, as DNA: TGCGCCAGCAGTCAATATTGGGGGTCGGTAGAACAGGGGAGGACTGAAGCTTTCTTT.

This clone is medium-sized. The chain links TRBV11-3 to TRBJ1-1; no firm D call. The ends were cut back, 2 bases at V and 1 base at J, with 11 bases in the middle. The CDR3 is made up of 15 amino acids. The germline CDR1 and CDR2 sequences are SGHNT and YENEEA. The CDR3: CASSLSGSRNTEAFF. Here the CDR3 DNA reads TGTGCCAGCAGCTTAAGCGGCAGCCGGAACACTGAAGCTTTCTTT.

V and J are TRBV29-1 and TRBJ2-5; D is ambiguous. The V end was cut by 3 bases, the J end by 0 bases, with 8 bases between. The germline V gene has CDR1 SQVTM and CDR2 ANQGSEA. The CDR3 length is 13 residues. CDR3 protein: CSVEVWNQETQYF. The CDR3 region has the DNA TGCAGCGTTGAGGTCTGGAACCAAGAGACCCAGTACTTC.

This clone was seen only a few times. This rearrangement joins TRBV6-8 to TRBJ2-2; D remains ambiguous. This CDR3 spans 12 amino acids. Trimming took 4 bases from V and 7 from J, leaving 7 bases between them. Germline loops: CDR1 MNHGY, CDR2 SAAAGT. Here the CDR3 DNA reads TGTGCCAGCAGTTTGGTAGACGGGGAGCTGTTTTTT. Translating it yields CASSLVDGELFF.

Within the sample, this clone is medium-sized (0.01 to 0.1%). CDR3 sequence reads: CASSTGQSSYNEQFF. CDR3 sequence (DNA): TGTGCCAGCAGCACCGGCCAGAGCTCCTACAATGAGCAGTTCTTC. The rearrangement uses TRBV9 and TRBJ2-1, with D unresolved. V lost 4 bases and J lost 0, with 11 bases in between. Germline loops: CDR1 SGDLS, CDR2 YYNGEE. This CDR3 is built from 15 residues.

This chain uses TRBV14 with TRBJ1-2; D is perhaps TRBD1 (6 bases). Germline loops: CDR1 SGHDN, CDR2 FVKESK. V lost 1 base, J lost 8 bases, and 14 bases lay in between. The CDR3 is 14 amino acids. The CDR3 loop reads CASSQGTDLRGYTF. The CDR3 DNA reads TGTGCCAGCAGCCAAGGGACAGATCTTCGAGGCTACACCTTC.

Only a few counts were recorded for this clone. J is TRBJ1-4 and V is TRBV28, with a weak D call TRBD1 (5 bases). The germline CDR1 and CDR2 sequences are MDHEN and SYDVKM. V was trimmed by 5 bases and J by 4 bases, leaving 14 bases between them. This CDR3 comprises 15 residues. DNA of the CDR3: TGTGCCAGCAGTCTCGGGGGGACCATTAATGAAAAACTGTTTTTT. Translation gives CASSLGGTINEKLFF.

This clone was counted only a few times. The CDR3 spells CASSHPPGGTVSYNSPLHF. The CDR3 nucleotides are TGCGCCAGCAGCCACCCACCCGGGGGAACGGTATCCTATAATTCACCCCTCCACTTT. V is TRBV1 and J is TRBJ1-6. TRBV1 is a pseudogene segment. The CDR3 contains 19 residues.

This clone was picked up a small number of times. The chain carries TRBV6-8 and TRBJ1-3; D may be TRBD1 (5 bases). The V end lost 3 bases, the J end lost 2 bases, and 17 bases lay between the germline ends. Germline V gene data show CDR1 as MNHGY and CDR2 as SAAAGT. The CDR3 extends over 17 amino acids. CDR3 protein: CASSYGPGGRAGNTIYF. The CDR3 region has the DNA TGTGCCAGCAGTTATGGACCCGGGGGACGTGCTGGAAACACCATATATTTT.

The CDR3 here is CASSLLPGYNEQFF. CDR3 sequence (DNA): TGTGCCAGCAGTTTATTGCCGGGGTACAATGAGCAGTTCTTC. The V gene is TRBV28, the J gene TRBJ2-1; D possibly corresponds to TRBD2 (5 bases). V lost 1 base and J lost 4, with 8 bases in between. Germline CDR1 reads MDHEN; CDR2 reads SYDVKM. The CDR3 runs to 14 residues. The entire variable domain, with the rest obtained from reference TRBV28 and TRBJ2-1, is as follows: DVKVTQSSRYLVKRTGEKVFLECVQDMDHENMFWYRQDPGLGLRLIYFSYDVKMKEKGDIPEGYSVSREKKERFSLILESASTNQTSMYLCASSLLPGYNEQFFGPGTRLTVL.

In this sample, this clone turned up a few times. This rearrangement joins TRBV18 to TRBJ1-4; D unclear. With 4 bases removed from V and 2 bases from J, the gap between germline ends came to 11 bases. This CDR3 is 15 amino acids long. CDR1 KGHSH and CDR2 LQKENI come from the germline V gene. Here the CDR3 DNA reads TGTGCCAGCTCACTAAACCCCGCCACTAATGAAAAACTGTTTTTT. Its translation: CASSLNPATNEKLFF.

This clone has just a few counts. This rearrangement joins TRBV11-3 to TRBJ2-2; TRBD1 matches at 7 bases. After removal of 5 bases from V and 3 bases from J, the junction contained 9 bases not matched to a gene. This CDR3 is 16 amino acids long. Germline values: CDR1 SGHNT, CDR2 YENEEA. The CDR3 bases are TGTGCCAGCAGCCCGAAGACAGGGTCCTACACCGGGGAGCTGTTTTTT. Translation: CASSPKTGSYTGELFF.

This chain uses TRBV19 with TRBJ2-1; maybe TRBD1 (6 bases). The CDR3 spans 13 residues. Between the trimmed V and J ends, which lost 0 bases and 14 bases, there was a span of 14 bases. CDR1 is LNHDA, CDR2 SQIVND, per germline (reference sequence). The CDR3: CASSIEIRTVEFF. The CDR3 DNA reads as TGTGCCAGTAGTATAGAGATTCGGACAGTAGAGTTCTTC.

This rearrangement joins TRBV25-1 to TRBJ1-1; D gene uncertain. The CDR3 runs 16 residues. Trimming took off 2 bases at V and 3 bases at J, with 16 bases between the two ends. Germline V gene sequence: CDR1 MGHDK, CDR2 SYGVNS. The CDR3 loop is CASSEVIFQPDTEAFF. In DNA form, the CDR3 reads TGTGCCAGCAGTGAAGTAATCTTCCAGCCGGACACTGAAGCTTTCTTT.

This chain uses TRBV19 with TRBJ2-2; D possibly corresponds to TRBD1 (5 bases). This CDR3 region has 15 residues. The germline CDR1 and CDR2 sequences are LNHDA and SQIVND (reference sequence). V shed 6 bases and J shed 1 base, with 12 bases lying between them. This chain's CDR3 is CASSFGHRNTGELFF. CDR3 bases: TGTGCCAGTAGCTTCGGACATAGGAACACCGGGGAGCTGTTTTTT.

The CDR3 DNA sequence: TGTGCCAGCAGTTACGACTACCCGACCTCACCCCTCCACTTT. Encoded protein: CASSYDYPTSPLHF. J is TRBJ1-6 and V is TRBV6-8; D is ambiguous. The ends were cut back, 2 bases at V and 10 bases at J, with 12 bases in the middle. Germline V gene sequence: CDR1 MNHGY, CDR2 SAAAGT. The CDR3 sequence is 14 residues long.

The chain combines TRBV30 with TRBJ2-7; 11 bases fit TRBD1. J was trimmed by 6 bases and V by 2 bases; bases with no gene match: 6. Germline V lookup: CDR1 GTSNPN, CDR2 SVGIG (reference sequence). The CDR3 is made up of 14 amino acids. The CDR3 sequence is CAWSSGTGGFEQYF. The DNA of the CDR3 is TGTGCCTGGAGTTCCGGGACAGGGGGGTTCGAGCAGTACTTC.

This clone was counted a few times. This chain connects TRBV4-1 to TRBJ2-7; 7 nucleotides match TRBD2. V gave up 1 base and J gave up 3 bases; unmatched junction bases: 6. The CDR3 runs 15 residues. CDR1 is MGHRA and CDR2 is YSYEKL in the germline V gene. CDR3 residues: CASSQAWGGVYEQYF. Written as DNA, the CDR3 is TGCGCCAGCAGCCAAGCTTGGGGGGGAGTCTACGAGCAGTACTTC.